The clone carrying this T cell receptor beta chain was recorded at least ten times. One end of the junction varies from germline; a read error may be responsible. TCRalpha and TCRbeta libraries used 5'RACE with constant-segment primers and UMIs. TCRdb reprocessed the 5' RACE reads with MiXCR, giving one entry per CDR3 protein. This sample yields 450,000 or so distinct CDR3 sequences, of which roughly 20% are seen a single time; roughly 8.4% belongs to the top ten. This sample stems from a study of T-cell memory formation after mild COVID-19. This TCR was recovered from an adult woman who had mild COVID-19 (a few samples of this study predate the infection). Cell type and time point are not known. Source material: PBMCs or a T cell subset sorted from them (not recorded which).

The CDR3 here is CASSLSQAGANTGELFF. For the CDR3, the DNA is TGTGCTAGCAGCTTATCTCAAGCGGGCGCGAACACCGGGGAGCTGTTTTTT. The chain uses TRBV7-7 and TRBJ2-2; TRBD2 might be the D (6 bases). Germline values: CDR1 SSHAT, CDR2 FNYEAQ (reference sequence). This CDR3 contains 17 residues.